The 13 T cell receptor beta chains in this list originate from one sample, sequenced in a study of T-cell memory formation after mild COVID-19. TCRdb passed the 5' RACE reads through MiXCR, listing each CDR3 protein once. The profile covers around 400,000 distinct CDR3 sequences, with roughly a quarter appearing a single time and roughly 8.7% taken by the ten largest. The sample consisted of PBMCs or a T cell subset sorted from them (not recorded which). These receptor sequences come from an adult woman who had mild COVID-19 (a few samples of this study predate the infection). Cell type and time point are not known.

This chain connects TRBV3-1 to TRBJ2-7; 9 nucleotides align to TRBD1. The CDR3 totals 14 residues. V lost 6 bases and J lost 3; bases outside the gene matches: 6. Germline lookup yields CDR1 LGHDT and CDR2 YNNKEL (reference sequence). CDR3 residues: CASSRDREDYEQYF. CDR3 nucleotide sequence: TGTGCCAGCAGTCGGGACAGGGAAGACTACGAGCAGTACTTC.

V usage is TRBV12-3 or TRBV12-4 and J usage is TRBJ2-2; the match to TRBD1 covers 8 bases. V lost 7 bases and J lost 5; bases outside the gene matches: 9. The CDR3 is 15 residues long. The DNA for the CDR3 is TGTGCCAGCATCGCCGGACAGGGTGGAACCGGGGAGCTGTTTTTT. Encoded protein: CASIAGQGGTGELFF.

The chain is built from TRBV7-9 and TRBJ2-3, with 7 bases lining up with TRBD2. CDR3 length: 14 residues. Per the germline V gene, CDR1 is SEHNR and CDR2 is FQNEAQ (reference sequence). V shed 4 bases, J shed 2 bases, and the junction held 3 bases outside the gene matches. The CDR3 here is CASSWGGFTDTQYF. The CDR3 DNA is TGTGCCAGCAGCTGGGGGGGGTTCACAGATACGCAGTATTTT.

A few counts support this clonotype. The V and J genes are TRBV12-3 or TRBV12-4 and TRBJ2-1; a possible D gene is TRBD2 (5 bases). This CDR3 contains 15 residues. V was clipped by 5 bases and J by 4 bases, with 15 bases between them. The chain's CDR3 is CASSPQGRRYNEQFF. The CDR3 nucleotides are TGTGCCAGCAGTCCCCAAGGGCGGAGGTACAATGAGCAGTTCTTC.

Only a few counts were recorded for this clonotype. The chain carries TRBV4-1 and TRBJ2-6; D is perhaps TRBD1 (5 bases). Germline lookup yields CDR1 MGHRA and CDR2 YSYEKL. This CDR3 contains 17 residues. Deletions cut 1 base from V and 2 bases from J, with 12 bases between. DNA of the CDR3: TGCGCCAGCAGCCAAGCAGGGTTTAGGACTGGGGCCAACGTCCTGACTTTC. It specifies CASSQAGFRTGANVLTF.

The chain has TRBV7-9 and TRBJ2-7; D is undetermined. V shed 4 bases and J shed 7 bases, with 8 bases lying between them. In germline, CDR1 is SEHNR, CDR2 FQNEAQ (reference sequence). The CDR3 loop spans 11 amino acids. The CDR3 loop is CASSSQLEQYF. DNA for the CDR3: TGTGCCAGCAGCTCCCAGTTGGAGCAGTACTTC.

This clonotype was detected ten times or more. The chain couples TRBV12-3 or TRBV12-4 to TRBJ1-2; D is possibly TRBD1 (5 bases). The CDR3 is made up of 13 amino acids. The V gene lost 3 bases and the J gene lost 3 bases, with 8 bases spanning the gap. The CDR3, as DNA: TGTGCCAGCAGTTTGAGCAGGGACTATGGCTACACCTTC. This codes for CASSLSRDYGYTF.

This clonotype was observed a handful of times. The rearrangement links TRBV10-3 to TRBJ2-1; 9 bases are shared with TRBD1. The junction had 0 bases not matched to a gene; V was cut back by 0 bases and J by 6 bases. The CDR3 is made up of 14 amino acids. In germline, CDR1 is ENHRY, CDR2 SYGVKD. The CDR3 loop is CAISESTGGNEQFF. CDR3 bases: TGTGCCATCAGTGAGTCGACAGGGGGCAATGAGCAGTTCTTC.

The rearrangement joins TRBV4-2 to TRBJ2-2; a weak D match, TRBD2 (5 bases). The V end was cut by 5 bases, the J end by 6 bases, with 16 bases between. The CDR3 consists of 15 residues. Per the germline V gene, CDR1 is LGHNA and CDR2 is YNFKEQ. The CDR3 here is CASSYGGSGPGELFF. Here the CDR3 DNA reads TGTGCCAGCAGCTACGGAGGATCGGGCCCCGGGGAGCTGTTTTTT.

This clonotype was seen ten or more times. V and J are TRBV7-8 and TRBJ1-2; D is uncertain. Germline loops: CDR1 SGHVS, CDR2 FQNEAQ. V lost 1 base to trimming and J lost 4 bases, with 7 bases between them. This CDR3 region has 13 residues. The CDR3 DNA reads TGTGCCAGCAGCTTAGGTTACACCTATGGCTACACCTTC. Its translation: CASSLGYTYGYTF. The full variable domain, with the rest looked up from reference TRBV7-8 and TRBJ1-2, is GAGVSQSPRYKVAKRGQDVALRCDPISGHVSLFWYQQALGQGPEFLTYFQNEAQLDKSGLPSDRFFAERPEGSVSTLKIQRTQQEDSAVYLCASSLGYTYGYTFGSGTRLTVV.

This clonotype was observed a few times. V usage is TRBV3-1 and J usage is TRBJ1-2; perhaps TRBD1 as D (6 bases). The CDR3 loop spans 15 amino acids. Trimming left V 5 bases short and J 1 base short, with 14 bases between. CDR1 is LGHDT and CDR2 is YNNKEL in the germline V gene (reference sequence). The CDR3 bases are TGTGCCAGCAGCTTCCGGGACATCTTTAACTATGGCTACACCTTC. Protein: CASSFRDIFNYGYTF.

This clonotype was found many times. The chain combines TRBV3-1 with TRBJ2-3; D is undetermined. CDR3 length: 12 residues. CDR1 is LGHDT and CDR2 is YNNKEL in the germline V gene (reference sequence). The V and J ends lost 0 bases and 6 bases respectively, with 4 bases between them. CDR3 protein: CASSQERDTQYF. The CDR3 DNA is TGTGCCAGCAGCCAAGAGAGGGATACGCAGTATTTT.

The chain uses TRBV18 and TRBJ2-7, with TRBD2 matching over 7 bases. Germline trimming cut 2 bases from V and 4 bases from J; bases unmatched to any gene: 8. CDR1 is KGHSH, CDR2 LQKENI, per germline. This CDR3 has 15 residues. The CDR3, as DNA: TGTGCCAGCTCACCAAGGGAGGGAGCATTGTACGAGCAGTACTTC. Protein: CASSPREGALYEQYF.